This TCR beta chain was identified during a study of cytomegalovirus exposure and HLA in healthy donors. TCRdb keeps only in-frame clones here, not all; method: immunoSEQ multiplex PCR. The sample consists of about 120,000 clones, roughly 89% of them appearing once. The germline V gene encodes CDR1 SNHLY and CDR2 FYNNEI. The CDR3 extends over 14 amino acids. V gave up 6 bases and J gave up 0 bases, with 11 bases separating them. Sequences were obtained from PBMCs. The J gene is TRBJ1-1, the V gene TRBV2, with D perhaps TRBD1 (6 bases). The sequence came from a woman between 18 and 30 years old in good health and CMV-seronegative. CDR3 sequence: CASSPRGVNTEAFF. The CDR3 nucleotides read TGTGCCAGCAGCCCCAGGGGAGTGAACACTGAAGCTTTCTTT.